A selection of T cell receptor delta chains follows, all from one sample in a study of Vδ1+ human thymocytes. TCRdb re-called the multiplex PCR reads with CATT. The profile shows 80,000 or so delta-chain clones, around 30% of them singletons. Sequencing used Vdelta1+ gamma-delta thymocytes from the thymus. The receptors stem from a boy in the first two years of life who had congenital heart surgery. The CDR3 runs from the conserved cysteine through the conserved F or W. Clone size, where shown, is once, few, many, or a class for clones that have expanded.

>few|TRDV1
CALGELAGSFYWGTNTDKLIF
>once|TRDV1
CALGETPRTGGYVLIAQLFF
>-|TRDV1
CALGDPPGAFLNWRGNLYTDKLIF
>-|TRDV1
CALGGSWAGGYAYLGYTDKLIF
>few|TRDV1
CALGDTRRLGYEIPYTDKLIF
>-|TRDV1
CALGLSQYTDKLIF
>few|TRDV1
CALGGPLIGPEGPNKLIF
>few|TRAV29/DV5
CAAKSPQITDKLIF
>-|TRDV1
CALGESLPTGLDHTDKLIF
>few|TRDV1
CALGEPTRLPSLQGLIF
>-|TRDV1
CALGEGALALPTLGDKRLRKLIF
>-|TRDV1
CALGVRRTGGLYTDKLIF
>-|TRDV1
CALANNRGIRSTDKLIF
>few|TRDV1
CALGERFPFSTGGYAGHTDKLIF
>-|TRDV1
CALVCVSGGLPYTDKLIF
>-|TRDV1
CALGELDSFLPLGDETDKLIF
>few|TRDV1
CALGEMGLLGGYLTDKLIF
>-|TRDV1
CALGKGGNCHTDKLIF
>few|TRDV1
CALGAPFSYYSSQYTDKLIF
>few|TRDV1
CALGEPAFRNLLGDSLTDKLIF
>few|TRDV1
CALGELDPTFVVGGYADKLIF
>few|TRDV1
CALGELLPLDTDKLIF
>once|TRDV1
CALGETFPLYPDKLIF
>-|TRDV1
CALGEPRPTRGTPEGTDKLIF
>medium-sized|TRDV2
CASYSVDKLIF
>-|TRDV1
CALGKLPWGTRDKLIF
>-|TRDV1
CALGEGGGGAGPDKLIF
>few|TRDV1
CALGDAILSDKLIF
>-|TRDV1
CALGGENKLIF
>-|TRDV1
CALGIYPSFPRAGGLPSADKLIF
>few|TRDV1
CALGEQGPRKRLDKLIF
>few|TRDV1
CALGEPPLPTYRAGLIF